The sequence of this TCR beta chain was determined in a study of cytomegalovirus exposure and HLA in healthy donors. Both 60 Vbeta primers and 13 Jbeta primers went into the PCR. Profiled with immunoSEQ multiplex PCR; TCRdb holds only in-frame clones, not every one. In the table there are some 120,000 clones, roughly four fifths of which are singletons. Between the trimmed V and J ends, which lost 3 bases and 4 bases, there was a span of 13 bases. Germline V gives CDR1 SGHAT, CDR2 FQNNGV. The CDR3 has 15 residues. The J gene is TRBJ1-5, the V gene TRBV11-2; D possibly corresponds to TRBD1 (5 bases). Sequenced material: PBMCs. The TCR comes from a male donor in good health and CMV-seropositive. The CDR3 is CASSFNNRYNQPQHF. For the CDR3, the DNA is TGTGCCAGCAGCTTTAATAACAGGTATAATCAGCCCCAGCATTTT.